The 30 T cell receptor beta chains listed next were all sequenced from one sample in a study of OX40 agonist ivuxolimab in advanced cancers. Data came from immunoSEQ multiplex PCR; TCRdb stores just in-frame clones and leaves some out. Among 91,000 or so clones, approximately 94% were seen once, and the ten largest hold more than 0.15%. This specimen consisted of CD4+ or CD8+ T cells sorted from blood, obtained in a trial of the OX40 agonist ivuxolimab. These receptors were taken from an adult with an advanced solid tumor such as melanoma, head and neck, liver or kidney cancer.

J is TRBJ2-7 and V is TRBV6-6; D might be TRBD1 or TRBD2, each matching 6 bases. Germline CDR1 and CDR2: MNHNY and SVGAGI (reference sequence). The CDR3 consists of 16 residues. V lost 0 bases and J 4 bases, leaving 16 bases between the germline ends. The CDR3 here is CASSYSFQGTSYEQYF. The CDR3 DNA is TGTGCCAGCAGTTACTCTTTCCAGGGGACTTCGTACGAGCAGTACTTC.

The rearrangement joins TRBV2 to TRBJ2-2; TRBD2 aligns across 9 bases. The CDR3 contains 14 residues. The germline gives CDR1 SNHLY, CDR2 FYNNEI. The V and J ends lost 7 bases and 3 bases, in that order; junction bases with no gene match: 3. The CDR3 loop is CASKAGGDTGELFF. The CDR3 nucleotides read TGTGCCAGCAAGGCGGGAGGGGACACCGGGGAGCTGTTTTTT. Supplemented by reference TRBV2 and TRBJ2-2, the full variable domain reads EPEVTQTPSHQVTQMGQEVILRCVPISNHLYFYWYRQILGQKVEFLVSFYNNEISEKSEIFDDQFSVERPDGSNFTLKIRSTKLEDSAMYFCASKAGGDTGELFFGEGSRLTVL.

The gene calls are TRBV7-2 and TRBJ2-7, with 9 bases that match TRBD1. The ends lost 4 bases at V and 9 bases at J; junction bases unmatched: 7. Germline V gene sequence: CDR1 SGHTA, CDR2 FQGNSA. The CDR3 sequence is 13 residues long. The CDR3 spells CASSSDRGNRQYF. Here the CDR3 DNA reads TGTGCCAGCAGCTCGGACAGGGGCAATAGGCAGTACTTC.

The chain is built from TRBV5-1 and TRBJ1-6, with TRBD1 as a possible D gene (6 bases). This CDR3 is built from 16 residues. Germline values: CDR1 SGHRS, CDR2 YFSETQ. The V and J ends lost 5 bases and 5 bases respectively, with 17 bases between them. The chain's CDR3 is CASSSRGAVNNSPLHF. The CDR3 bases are TGCGCCAGCAGTTCGCGGGGGGCGGTTAATAATTCACCCCTCCACTTT.

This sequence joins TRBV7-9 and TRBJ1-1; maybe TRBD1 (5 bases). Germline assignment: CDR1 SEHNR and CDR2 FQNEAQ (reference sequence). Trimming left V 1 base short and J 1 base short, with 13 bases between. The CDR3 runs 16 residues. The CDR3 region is CASSLGSGTANTEAFF. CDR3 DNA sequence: TGTGCCAGCAGCTTAGGGTCAGGGACCGCGAACACTGAAGCTTTCTTT.

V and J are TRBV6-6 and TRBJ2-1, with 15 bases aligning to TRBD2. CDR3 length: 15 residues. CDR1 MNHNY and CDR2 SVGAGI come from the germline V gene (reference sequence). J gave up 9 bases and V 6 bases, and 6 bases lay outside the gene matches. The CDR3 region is CASRGLAGGPAEQFF. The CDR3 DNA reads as TGTGCCAGCAGAGGACTAGCGGGAGGGCCTGCTGAGCAGTTCTTC.

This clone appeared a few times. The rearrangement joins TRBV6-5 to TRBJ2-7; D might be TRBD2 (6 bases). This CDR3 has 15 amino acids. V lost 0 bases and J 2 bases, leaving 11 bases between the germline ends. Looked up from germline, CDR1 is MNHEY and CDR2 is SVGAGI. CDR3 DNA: TGTGCCAGCAGTTACTCTGTCGGGGGTACCTACGAGCAGTACTTC. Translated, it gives CASSYSVGGTYEQYF.

DNA of the CDR3: TGTGCCAGTAATACCGGGACTCCCATCGCAGATACGCAGTATTTT. Translating it yields CASNTGTPIADTQYF. This chain links TRBV19 with TRBJ2-3; D is possibly TRBD2 (6 bases). V was shortened by 7 bases and J by 4 bases, with 18 bases between the two germline ends. This CDR3 comprises 15 residues. CDR1 and CDR2 (germline): LNHDA, SQIVND (reference sequence).

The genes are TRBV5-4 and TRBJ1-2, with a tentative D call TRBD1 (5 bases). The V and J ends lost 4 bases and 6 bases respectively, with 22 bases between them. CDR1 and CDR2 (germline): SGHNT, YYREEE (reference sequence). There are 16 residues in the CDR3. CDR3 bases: TGTGCCAGCAGCCTCCTTGGGGGACCCCTGACGGATGGCTACACCTTC. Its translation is CASSLLGGPLTDGYTF.

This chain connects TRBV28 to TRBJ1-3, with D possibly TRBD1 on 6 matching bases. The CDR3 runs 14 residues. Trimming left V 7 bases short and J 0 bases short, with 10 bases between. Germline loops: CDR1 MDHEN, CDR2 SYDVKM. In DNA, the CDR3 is TGTGCCAGCACCGAGACAGGCTCTGGAAACACCATATATTTT. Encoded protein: CASTETGSGNTIYF. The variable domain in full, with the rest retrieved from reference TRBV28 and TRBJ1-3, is DVKVTQSSRYLVKRTGEKVFLECVQDMDHENMFWYRQDPGLGLRLIYFSYDVKMKEKGDIPEGYSVSREKKERFSLILESASTNQTSMYLCASTETGSGNTIYFGEGSWLTVV.

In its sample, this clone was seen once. The CDR3 DNA reads as TGTGCCAGCAGTGAAGTCCACTCGGACAGGGGGTTTGGCTACACCTTC. It is translated as CASSEVHSDRGFGYTF. V is TRBV6-1 and J is TRBJ1-2; 10 nucleotides align to TRBD1. The CDR3 totals 16 residues. J lost 7 bases, V lost 1 base, and 9 bases had no gene match. CDR1 and CDR2 from the germline V gene are MNHNS and SASEGT.

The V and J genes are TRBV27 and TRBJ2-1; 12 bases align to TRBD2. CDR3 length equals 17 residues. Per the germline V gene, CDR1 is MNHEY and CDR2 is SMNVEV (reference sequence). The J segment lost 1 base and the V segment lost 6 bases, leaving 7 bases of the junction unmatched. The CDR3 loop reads CASRSSGGAGSYNEQFF. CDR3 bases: TGTGCCAGCAGATCTAGCGGGGGGGCCGGATCCTACAATGAGCAGTTCTTC.

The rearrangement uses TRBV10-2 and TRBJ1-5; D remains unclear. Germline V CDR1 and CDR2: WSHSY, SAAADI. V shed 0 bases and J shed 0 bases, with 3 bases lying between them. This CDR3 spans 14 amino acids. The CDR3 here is CASSESNSNQPQHF. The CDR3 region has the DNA TGCGCCAGCAGTGAGTCAAATAGCAATCAGCCCCAGCATTTT.

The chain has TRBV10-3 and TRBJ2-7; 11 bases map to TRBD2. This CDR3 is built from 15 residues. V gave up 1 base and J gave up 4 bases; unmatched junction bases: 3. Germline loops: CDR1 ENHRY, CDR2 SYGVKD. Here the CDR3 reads CAISELSSGRYEQYF. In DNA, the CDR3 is TGTGCCATCAGTGAGTTGTCTAGCGGGAGGTACGAGCAGTACTTC.

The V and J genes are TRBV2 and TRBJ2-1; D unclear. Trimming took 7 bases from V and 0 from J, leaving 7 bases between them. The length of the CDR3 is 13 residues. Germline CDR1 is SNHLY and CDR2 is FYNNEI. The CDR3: CASKRNSYNEQFF. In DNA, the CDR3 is TGTGCCAGCAAAAGAAACTCCTACAATGAGCAGTTCTTC.

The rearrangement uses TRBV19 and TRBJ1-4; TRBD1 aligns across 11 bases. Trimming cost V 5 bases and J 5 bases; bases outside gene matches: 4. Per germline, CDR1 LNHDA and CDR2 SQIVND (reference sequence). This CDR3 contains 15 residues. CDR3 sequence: CASSDGTGGNEKLFF. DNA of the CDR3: TGTGCCAGTAGTGACGGGACAGGGGGAAATGAAAAACTGTTTTTT.

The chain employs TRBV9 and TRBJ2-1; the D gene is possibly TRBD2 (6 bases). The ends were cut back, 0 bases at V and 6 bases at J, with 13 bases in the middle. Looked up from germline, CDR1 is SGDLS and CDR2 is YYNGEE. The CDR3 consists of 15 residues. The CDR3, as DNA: TGTGCCAGCAGCGTAGGGGGGGTAGGATCCAATGAGCAGTTCTTC. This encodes CASSVGGVGSNEQFF.

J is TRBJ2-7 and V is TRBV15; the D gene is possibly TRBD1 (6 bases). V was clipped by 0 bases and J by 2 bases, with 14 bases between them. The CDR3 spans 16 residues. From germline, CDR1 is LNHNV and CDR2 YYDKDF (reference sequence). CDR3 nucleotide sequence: TGTGCCACCAGCAGAGATTTCCCAGGGGTACCCTACGAGCAGTACTTC. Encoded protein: CATSRDFPGVPYEQYF.

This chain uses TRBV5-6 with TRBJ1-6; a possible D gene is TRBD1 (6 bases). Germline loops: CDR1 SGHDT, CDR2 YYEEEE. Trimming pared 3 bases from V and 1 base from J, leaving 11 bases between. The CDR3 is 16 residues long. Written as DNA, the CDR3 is TGTGCCAGCAGCTCATCCGGACAGTCCTATAATTCACCCCTCCACTTT. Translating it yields CASSSSGQSYNSPLHF.

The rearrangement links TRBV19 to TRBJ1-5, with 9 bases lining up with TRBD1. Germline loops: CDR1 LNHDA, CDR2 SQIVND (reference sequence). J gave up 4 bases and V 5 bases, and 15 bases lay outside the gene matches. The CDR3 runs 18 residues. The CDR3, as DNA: TGTGCCAGTAGTCACGACATCGGACAGGGGACAGCTAATCAGCCCCAGCATTTT. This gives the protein CASSHDIGQGTANQPQHF.

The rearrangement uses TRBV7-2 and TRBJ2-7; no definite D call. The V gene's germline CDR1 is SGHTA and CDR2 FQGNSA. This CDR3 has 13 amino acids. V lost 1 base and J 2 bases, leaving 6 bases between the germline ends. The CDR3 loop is CASSLGRTYEQYF. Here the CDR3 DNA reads TGTGCCAGCAGCTTAGGACGGACCTACGAGCAGTACTTC.

The DNA for the CDR3 is TGTGCCAGCAGGGGGCATGGACAGGGATTCTACGAGCAGTACTTC. Translating it yields CASRGHGQGFYEQYF. The chain links TRBV28 to TRBJ2-7, with TRBD1 identical over 8 bases. CDR1 is MDHEN and CDR2 is SYDVKM in the germline V gene. This CDR3 is built from 15 residues. Unmatched junction bases numbered 10, after V lost 6 bases and J lost 3 bases.

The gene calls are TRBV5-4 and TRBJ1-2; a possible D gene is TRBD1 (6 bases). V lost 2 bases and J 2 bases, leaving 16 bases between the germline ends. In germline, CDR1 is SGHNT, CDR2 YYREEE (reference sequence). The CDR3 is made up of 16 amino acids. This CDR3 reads CASSLAGAGPNYGYTF. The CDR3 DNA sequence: TGTGCCAGCAGCTTAGCGGGGGCAGGACCAAACTATGGCTACACCTTC.

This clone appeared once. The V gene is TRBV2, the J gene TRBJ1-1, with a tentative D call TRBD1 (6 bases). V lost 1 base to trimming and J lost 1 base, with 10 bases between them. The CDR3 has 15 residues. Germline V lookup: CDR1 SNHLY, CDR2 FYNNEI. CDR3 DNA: TGTGCCAGCAGTGAAGTTGGACAGCCGAACACTGAAGCTTTCTTT. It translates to CASSEVGQPNTEAFF.

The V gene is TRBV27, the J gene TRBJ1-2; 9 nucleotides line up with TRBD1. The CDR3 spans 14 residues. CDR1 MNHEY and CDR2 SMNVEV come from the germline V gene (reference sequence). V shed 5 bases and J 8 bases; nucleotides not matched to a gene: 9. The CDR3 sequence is CASSPGTGRRGYTF. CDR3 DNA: TGTGCCAGCAGTCCAGGGACAGGGAGAAGGGGCTACACCTTC.

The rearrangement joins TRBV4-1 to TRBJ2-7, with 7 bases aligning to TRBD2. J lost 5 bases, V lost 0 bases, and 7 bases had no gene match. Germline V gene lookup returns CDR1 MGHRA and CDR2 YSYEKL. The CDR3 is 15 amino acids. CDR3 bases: TGCGCCAGCAGCCAAGATTCGGGGAGGGTCAACGAGCAGTACTTC. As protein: CASSQDSGRVNEQYF.

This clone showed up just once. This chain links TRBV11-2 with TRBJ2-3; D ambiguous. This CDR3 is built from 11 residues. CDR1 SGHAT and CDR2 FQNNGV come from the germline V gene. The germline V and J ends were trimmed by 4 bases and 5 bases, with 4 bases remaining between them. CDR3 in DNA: TGTGCCAGCAGCTATGGAGATACGCAGTATTTT. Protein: CASSYGDTQYF.

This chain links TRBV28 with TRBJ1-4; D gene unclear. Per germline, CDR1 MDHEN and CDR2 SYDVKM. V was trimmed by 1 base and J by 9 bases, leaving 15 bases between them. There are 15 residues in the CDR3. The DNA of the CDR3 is TGTGCCAGCAGTTTATCGCCCGCGGCGGGTAAAAAACTGTTTTTT. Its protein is CASSLSPAAGKKLFF.

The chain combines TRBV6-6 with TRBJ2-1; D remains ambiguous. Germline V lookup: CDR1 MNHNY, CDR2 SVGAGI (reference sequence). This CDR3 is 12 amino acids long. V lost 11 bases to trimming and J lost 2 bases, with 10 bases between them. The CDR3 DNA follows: TGTGCCTCCAAGGGTCCCTACAATGAGCAGTTCTTC. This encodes CASKGPYNEQFF.

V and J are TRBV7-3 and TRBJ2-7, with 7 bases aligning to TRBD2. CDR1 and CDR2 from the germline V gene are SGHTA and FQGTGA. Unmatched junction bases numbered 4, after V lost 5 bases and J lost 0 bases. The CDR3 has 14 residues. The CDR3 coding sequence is TGTGCCAGCAGCCCGGGCGGGAGCTCCTACGAGCAGTACTTC. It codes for CASSPGGSSYEQYF.